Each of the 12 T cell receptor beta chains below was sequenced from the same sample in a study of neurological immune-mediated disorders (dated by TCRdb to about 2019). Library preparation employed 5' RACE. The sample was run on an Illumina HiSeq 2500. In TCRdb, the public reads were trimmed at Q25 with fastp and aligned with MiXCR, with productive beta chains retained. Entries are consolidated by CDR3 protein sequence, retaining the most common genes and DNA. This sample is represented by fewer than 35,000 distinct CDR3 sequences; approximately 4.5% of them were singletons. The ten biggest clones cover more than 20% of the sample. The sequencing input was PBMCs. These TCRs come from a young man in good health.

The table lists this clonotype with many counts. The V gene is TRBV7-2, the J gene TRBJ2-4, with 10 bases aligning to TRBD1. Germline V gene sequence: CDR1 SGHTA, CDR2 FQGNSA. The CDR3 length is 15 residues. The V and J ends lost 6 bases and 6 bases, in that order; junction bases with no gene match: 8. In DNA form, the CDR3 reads TGTGCCAGCAGTAAAAGACAGGGGGCAGGAAACATTCAGTACTTC. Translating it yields CASSKRQGAGNIQYF.

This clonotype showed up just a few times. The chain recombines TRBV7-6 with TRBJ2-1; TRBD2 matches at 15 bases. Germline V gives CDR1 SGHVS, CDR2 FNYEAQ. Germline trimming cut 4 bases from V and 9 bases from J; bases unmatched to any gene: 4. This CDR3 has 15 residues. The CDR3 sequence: CASSWTSGGAGEQFF. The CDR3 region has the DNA TGTGCCAGCAGCTGGACTAGCGGGGGGGCCGGTGAGCAGTTCTTC. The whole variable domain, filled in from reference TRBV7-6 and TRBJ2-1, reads GAGVSQSPRYKVTKRGQDVALRCDPISGHVSLYWYRQALGQGPEFLTYFNYEAQQDKSGLPNDRFSAERPEGSISTLTIQRTEQRDSAMYRCASSWTSGGAGEQFFGPGTRLTVL.

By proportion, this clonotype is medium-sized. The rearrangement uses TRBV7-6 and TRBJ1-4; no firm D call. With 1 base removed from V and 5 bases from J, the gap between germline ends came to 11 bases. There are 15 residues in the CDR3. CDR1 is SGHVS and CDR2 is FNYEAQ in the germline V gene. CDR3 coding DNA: TGTGCCAGCAGCTTAGTCCCGGACGGGAATGAAAAACTGTTTTTT. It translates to CASSLVPDGNEKLFF.

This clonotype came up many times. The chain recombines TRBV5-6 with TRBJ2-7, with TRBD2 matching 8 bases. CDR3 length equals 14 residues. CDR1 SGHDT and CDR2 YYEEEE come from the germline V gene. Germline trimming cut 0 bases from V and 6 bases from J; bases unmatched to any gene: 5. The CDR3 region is CASSLAGGRGEQYF. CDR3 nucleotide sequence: TGTGCCAGCAGCTTGGCGGGGGGGAGGGGCGAGCAGTACTTC. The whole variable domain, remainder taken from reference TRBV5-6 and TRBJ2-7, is DAGVTQSPTHLIKTRGQQVTLRCSPKSGHDTVSWYQQALGQGPQFIFQYYEEEERQRGNFPDRFSGHQFPNYSSELNVNALLLGDSALYLCASSLAGGRGEQYFGPGTRLTVT.

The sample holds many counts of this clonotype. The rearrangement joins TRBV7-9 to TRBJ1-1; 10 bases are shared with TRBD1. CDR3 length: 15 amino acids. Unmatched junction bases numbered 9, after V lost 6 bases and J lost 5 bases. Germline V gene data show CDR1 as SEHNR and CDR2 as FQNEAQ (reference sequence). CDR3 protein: CASRLPGQGRTEAFF. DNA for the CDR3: TGTGCCAGCAGACTCCCGGGACAGGGGCGGACTGAAGCTTTCTTT.

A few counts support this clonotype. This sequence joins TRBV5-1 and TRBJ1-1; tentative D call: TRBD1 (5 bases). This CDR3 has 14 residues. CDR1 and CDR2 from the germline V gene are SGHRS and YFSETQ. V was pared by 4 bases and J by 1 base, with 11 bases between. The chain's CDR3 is CASSATGRNTEAFF. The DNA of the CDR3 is TGCGCCAGCAGCGCAACAGGAAGGAACACTGAAGCTTTCTTT.

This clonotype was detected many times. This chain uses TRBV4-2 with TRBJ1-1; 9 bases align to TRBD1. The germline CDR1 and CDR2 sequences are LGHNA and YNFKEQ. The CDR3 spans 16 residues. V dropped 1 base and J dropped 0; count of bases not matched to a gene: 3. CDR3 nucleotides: TGTGCCAGCAGCCAAGGGGACAGGGTTATGAACACTGAAGCTTTCTTT. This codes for CASSQGDRVMNTEAFF.

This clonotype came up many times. In DNA, the CDR3 is TGCGCCAGCAGCGAGGGACAGGGCCCCTACAATGAGCAGTTCTTC. It codes for CASSEGQGPYNEQFF. This rearrangement joins TRBV5-1 to TRBJ2-1; 9 bases align to TRBD1. The CDR3 length is 15 residues. Trimming cost V 4 bases and J 2 bases; bases outside gene matches: 4. CDR1 and CDR2 from the germline V gene are SGHRS and YFSETQ.

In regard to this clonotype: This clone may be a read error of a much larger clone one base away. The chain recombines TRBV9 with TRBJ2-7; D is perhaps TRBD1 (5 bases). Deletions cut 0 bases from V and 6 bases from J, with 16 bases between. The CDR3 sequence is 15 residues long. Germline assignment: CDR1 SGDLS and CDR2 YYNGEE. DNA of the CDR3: TGTGCCAGCAGCGTAGGGGTCAGGGATGGCGTCGAGCAGTACTTC. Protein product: CASSVGVRDGVEQYF. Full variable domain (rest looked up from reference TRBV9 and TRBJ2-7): DSGVTQTPKHLITATGQRVTLRCSPRSGDLSVYWYQQSLDQGLQFLIQYYNGEERAKGNILERFSAQQFPDLHSELNLSSLELGDSALYFCASSVGVRDGVEQYFGPGTRLTVT.

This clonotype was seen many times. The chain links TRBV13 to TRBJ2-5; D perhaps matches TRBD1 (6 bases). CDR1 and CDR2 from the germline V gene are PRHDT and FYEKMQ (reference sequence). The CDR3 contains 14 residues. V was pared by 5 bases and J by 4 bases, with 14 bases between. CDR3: CASSHTTGRETQYF. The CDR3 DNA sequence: TGTGCCAGCAGCCACACAACAGGGAGAGAGACCCAGTACTTC. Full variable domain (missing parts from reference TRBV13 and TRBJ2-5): AAGVIQSPRHLIKEKRETATLKCYPIPRHDTVYWYQQGPGQDPQFLISFYEKMQSDKGSIPDRFSAQQFSDYHSELNMSSLELGDSALYFCASSHTTGRETQYFGPGTRLLVL.

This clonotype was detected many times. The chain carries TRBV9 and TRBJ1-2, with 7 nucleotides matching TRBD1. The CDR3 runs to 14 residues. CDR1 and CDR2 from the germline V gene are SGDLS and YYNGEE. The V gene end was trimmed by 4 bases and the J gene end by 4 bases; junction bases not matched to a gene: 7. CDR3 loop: CASSQQGNGYGYTF. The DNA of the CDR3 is TGTGCCAGCAGCCAACAGGGGAACGGCTATGGCTACACCTTC.

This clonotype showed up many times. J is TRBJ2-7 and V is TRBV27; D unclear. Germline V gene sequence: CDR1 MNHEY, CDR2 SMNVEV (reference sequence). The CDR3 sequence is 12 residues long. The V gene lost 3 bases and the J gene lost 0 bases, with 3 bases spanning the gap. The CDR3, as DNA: TGTGCCAGCAGTTTTAGCTCCTACGAGCAGTACTTC. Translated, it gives CASSFSSYEQYF.